This T cell receptor (beta chain) appears in the sequencing data of a study of T cell responses to AZD1222 COVID-19 vaccine. Libraries were prepared by immunoSEQ multiplex PCR; TCRdb keeps only in-frame clonotypes and omits some of them. The sample records around 25,000 clones, roughly 84% being singletons. There are 13 residues in the CDR3. V lost 1 base to trimming and J lost 5 bases, with 11 bases between them. Germline V gene lookup returns CDR1 SQVTM and CDR2 ANQGSEA. Sequencing was performed on peripheral blood, taken 28 days after the second AZD1222 dose. The sequence was collected from an adult who received the AZD1222 COVID-19 vaccine. This chain links TRBV29-1 with TRBJ2-5; D remains ambiguous. The CDR3 spells CSVEVVVQETQYF. In DNA, the CDR3 is TGCAGCGTTGAAGTGGTGGTTCAGGAGACCCAGTACTTC.